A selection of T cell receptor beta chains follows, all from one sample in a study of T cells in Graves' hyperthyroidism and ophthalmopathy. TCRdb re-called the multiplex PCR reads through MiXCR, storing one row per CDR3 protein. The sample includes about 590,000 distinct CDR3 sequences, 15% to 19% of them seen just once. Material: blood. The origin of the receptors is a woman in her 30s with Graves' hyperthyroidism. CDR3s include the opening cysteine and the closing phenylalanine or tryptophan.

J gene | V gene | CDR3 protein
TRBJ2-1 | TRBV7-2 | CASSLAWASGSDEQFF
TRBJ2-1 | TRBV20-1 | CSARDPMSGEQFF
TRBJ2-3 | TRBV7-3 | CASRPSGGPPDTQYF
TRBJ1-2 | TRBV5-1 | CASSGGDRAVPNYGYTF
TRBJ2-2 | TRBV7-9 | CASSQPQLAGSTGELFF
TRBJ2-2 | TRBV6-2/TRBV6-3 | CASTAGGLNTGELFF
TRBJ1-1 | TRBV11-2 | CASSLGGYEAFF
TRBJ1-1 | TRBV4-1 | CASSLGGHLLTEAFF
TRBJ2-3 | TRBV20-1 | CSANGQGWLANTQYF
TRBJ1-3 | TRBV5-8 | CASSLEGRSGNTIYF
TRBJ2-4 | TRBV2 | CACQRSQLAKNIQYF
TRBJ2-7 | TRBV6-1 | CANQNGDRISSYEQYF
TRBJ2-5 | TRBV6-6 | CASSYPVLARQETQYF
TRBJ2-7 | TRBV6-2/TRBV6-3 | CASSYNGKNEQYF
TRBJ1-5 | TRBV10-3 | CAIQGGSNQPQHF
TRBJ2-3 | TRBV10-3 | CAIRSEDRFTDTQYF
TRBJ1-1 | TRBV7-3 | CASSRGTGRDTEAFF
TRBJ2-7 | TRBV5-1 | CVSSLIAGGSYEQYF
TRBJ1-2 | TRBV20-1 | CSARAPDRVGYGYTF
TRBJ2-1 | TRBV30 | CAYLQGAYNEQFF
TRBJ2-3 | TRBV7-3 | CASSPQRLDSTDTQYF
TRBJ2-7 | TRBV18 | CASSPREGREQYF
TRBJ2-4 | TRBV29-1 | CSVKAGVSKNIQYF